The 17 T cell receptor beta chains below were found in one sample sequenced in a study of neoadjuvant anti-PD-1 for oral cavity cancer. Time point denoted: after neoadjuvant nivolumab, at surgical resection. The repertoire was sequenced with immunoSEQ multiplex PCR; TCRdb's copy has only in-frame clones and lacks some. The data hold roughly 16,000 clones, with 36% observed a single time. Here the sequenced sample was tumor tissue, taken after nivolumab (anti-PD-1) treatment. These TCRs come from a person aged 35-79 years with oral cavity squamous cell carcinoma.

This clone showed up just once. The chain recombines TRBV6-1 with TRBJ1-4; 9 bases align to TRBD1. CDR1 and CDR2 (germline): MNHNS, SASEGT. Germline trimming cut 5 bases from V and 3 bases from J; bases unmatched to any gene: 1. The CDR3 is 14 amino acids. DNA of the CDR3: TGTGCCAGCAGTAGACAGGGGGCTAATGAAAAACTGTTTTTT. Translated: CASSRQGANEKLFF.

The chain joins TRBV6-1 to TRBJ1-1; no clear D. The CDR3 runs to 12 residues. Trimming pared 7 bases from V and 4 bases from J, leaving 10 bases between. Germline V gene sequence: CDR1 MNHNS, CDR2 SASEGT. CDR3 loop: CASKGGVTEAFF. The CDR3 DNA follows: TGTGCCAGCAAAGGCGGGGTCACTGAAGCTTTCTTT.

This clone was counted a few times. The J gene is TRBJ1-5, the V gene TRBV10-3; D remains ambiguous. CDR1 and CDR2 from the germline V gene are ENHRY and SYGVKD. Deletions cut 7 bases from V and 4 bases from J, with 11 bases between. The CDR3 length is 13 residues. This CDR3 is CAINFALNQPQHF. DNA for the CDR3: TGTGCCATCAATTTCGCCTTAAATCAGCCCCAGCATTTT.

The genes are TRBV5-5 and TRBJ2-2, with a weak D call TRBD2 (7 bases). V was pared by 1 base and J by 0 bases, with 10 bases between. Germline CDR1 and CDR2: SGHKS and YYEKEE (reference sequence). This CDR3 region has 16 residues. CDR3 protein: CASSLRGASNTGELFF. CDR3 DNA sequence: TGTGCCAGCAGCTTGCGGGGGGCTTCGAACACCGGGGAGCTGTTTTTT.

At least ten counts were recorded for this clone. Here the CDR3 reads CASSLEPGPNNSPLHF. The CDR3 DNA is TGTGCCAGCAGCTTAGAGCCGGGACCCAATAATTCACCCCTCCACTTT. The chain carries TRBV11-2 and TRBJ1-6, with D maybe TRBD1 (5 bases). V was shortened by 0 bases and J by 5 bases, with 11 bases between the two germline ends. This CDR3 spans 16 amino acids. Germline V gene sequence: CDR1 SGHAT, CDR2 FQNNGV.

The CDR3 is CASSIAWGDSEAFF. The CDR3 DNA sequence: TGTGCCAGTAGTATAGCGTGGGGGGACTCTGAAGCTTTCTTT. The V gene is TRBV19, the J gene TRBJ1-1; tentative D call: TRBD1 (5 bases). The ends were cut back, 1 base at V and 6 bases at J, with 12 bases in the middle. Looked up from germline, CDR1 is LNHDA and CDR2 is SQIVND (reference sequence). This CDR3 is built from 14 residues.

This clone was counted a few times. The chain is built from TRBV18 and TRBJ1-1, with TRBD1 matching over 10 bases. The ends lost 4 bases at V and 4 bases at J; junction bases unmatched: 12. CDR3 length: 17 residues. Germline V lookup: CDR1 KGHSH, CDR2 LQKENI. This CDR3 is CASSLVPGQGSSTEAFF. In DNA form, the CDR3 reads TGTGCCAGCTCACTAGTCCCGGGACAGGGGTCAAGCACTGAAGCTTTCTTT.

CDR3 bases: TGTGCCAGCAGTCTCTACCTAGTTGCACAAGAGACCCAGTACTTC. Translating it yields CASSLYLVAQETQYF. This chain links TRBV6-1 with TRBJ2-5; D is unclear. The CDR3 has 15 amino acids. CDR1 is MNHNS, CDR2 SASEGT, per germline. The germline V and J ends were trimmed by 5 bases and 2 bases, with 15 bases remaining between them.

The chain combines TRBV7-2 with TRBJ1-4; the D is unclear. Germline CDR1 reads SGHTA; CDR2 reads FQGNSA. V gave up 5 bases and J gave up 7 bases, with 11 bases separating them. CDR3 size: 13 residues. CDR3: CASSPASAEKLFF. The CDR3 DNA reads TGTGCCAGCAGCCCCGCCTCGGCTGAAAAACTGTTTTTT.

The rearrangement joins TRBV7-3 to TRBJ2-5; D tentatively fits TRBD1 or TRBD2 (6 bases each). The V end lost 3 bases, the J end lost 5 bases, and 16 bases lay between the germline ends. The CDR3 consists of 15 residues. Germline CDR1 and CDR2: SGHTA and FQGTGA. The CDR3 coding sequence is TGTGCCAGCAGCTTGAACGGGGGCGGGATTGAGACCCAGTACTTC. Translation: CASSLNGGGIETQYF.

This chain links TRBV15 with TRBJ2-2, with 9 bases identical to TRBD2. CDR3 length: 16 amino acids. V lost 1 base and J lost 1; bases outside the gene matches: 1. Per germline, CDR1 LNHNV and CDR2 YYDKDF (reference sequence). The CDR3 DNA sequence: TGTGCCACCAGCAGAGGACTAGCGGAGAACACCGGGGAGCTGTTTTTT. Encoded protein: CATSRGLAENTGELFF.

Note on this clone: The same CDR3 is also encoded by other DNA sequences in this sample. The chain is built from TRBV19 and TRBJ2-7; 7 bases agree with TRBD2. J gave up 4 bases and V 3 bases, and 6 bases lay outside the gene matches. CDR1 LNHDA and CDR2 SQIVND come from the germline V gene (reference sequence). The CDR3 has 14 amino acids. The CDR3 nucleotides are TGTGCCAGTAGTATTGGGAGGGCCAGTTACGAGCAGTACTTC. This sequence encodes CASSIGRASYEQYF.

The chain links TRBV4-3 to TRBJ2-3; weak D call: TRBD1 (6 bases). CDR1 LGHNA and CDR2 YSLEER come from the germline V gene. The CDR3 covers 17 residues. Trimming removed 3 bases from V and 0 bases from J, with 16 bases in between. The CDR3 coding sequence is TGCGCCAGCAGCCACGATTTCCAGGGGTATAGCACAGATACGCAGTATTTT. This encodes CASSHDFQGYSTDTQYF.

The V call is TRBV7-2, the J call TRBJ1-3; D remains unclear. In germline, CDR1 is SGHTA, CDR2 FQGNSA. Trimming left V 0 bases short and J 3 bases short, with 0 bases between. CDR3 length equals 12 residues. The CDR3 is CASSLAGNTIYF. Written as DNA, the CDR3 is TGTGCCAGCAGCTTAGCTGGAAACACCATATATTTT.

In its sample, this clone was seen a few times. The chain carries TRBV6-9 and TRBJ1-5, with D possibly being TRBD1 (5 bases). The germline CDR1 and CDR2 sequences are MNHGY and SVAAGI. The CDR3 totals 16 residues. Trimming removed 7 bases from V and 7 bases from J, with 23 bases in between. Written as DNA, the CDR3 is TGTGCCAGCACCCTGGGGAGAGGGGAAATGGGACAGCCCCAGCATTTT. It yields the protein CASTLGRGEMGQPQHF.

The V and J genes are TRBV5-1 and TRBJ2-5; 7 bases align to TRBD1. The germline CDR1 and CDR2 sequences are SGHRS and YFSETQ. V lost 4 bases and J lost 2; bases outside the gene matches: 5. The CDR3 runs to 14 residues. CDR3 protein: CASSRGQPQETQYF. The CDR3 DNA reads as TGCGCCAGCAGCCGGGGACAGCCGCAAGAGACCCAGTACTTC.

The CDR3 DNA sequence: TGCGCCAGCAGCCCCGTCCGGGACAGCACTAACTATGGCTACACCTTC. It is translated as CASSPVRDSTNYGYTF. The chain joins TRBV4-3 to TRBJ1-2; TRBD1 matches 7 bases. Germline loops: CDR1 LGHNA, CDR2 YSLEER. V shed 4 bases and J 0 bases; nucleotides not matched to a gene: 8. The CDR3 contains 16 residues.